The sequence of this TCR beta chain was determined in a study of T cell responses to AZD1222 COVID-19 vaccine. Study-wide findings and caveats: It should be noted that donors were predominantly white British and more often female, and clonal diversity was possibly underestimated. It was only after the peak T cell response that any repertoires were sampled.

This CDR3 has 14 amino acids. Germline CDR1 SGHRS, CDR2 YFSETQ. V was pared by 4 bases and J by 5 bases, with 14 bases between. As concerns this clone: The target antigen is unknown.

Produced via immunoSEQ multiplex PCR; TCRdb's table is partial and in-frame only. The table records approximately 140,000 clones, 75% to 95% of them present only once. The clonotype originates from an adult who received the AZD1222 COVID-19 vaccine. Sequenced here: peripheral blood, sampled 28 days after the second AZD1222 dose. The V gene is TRBV5-1, the J gene TRBJ2-3; D possibly corresponds to TRBD2 (6 bases). CDR3 residues: CASSGMGTLDTQYF. CDR3 bases: TGCGCCAGCAGCGGGATGGGGACTTTAGATACGCAGTATTTT.